This T cell receptor beta chain stems from a study of OX40 agonist ivuxolimab in advanced cancers. General study points: Averaging showed that CD8+ T cells had more expanded clones than CD4+ did.

Worth noting for this clone: Antigen unknown.

Sequencing was performed with immunoSEQ multiplex PCR; in TCRdb, only in-frame clones are kept and a portion is missing. The data contain 70,000 to 80,000 clones, over 90% of them singletons. V lost 6 bases to trimming and J lost 0 bases; unmatched junction nucleotides: 4. Per germline, CDR1 MNHEY and CDR2 SVGAGI. The CDR3 totals 15 residues. Sequences were derived from CD4+ or CD8+ T cells sorted from blood, sampled in a trial of the OX40 agonist ivuxolimab. The receptor was isolated from an adult with an advanced solid tumor such as melanoma, head and neck, liver or kidney cancer. The gene calls are TRBV6-5 and TRBJ2-1, with TRBD2 matching over 8 bases. Here the CDR3 DNA reads TGTGCCAGCAGACTAGCGGCCAGCTCCTACAATGAGCAGTTCTTC. It specifies CASRLAASSYNEQFF.